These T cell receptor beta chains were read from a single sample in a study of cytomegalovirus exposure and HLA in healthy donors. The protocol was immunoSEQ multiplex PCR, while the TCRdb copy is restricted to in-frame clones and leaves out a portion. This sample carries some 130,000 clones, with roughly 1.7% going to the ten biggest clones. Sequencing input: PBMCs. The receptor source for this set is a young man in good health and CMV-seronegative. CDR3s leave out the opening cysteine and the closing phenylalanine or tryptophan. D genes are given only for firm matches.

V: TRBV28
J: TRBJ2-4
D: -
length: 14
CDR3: ASRPWSIGGADIQY

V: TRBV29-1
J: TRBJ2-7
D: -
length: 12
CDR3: SVVVQATIYEQY

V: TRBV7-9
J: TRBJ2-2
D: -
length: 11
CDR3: ASSELATGELF

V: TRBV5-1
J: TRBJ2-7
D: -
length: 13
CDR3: ASSLVQGGSYEQY

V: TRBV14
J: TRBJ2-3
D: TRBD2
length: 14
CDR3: ASSQALAGRTDTQY

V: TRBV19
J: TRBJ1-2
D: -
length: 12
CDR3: ASIQKDRVYGYT

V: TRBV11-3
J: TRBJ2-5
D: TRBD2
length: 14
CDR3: ASSLPGGRFEETQY

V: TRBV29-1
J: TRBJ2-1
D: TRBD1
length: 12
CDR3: SVGTGQGHNEQF

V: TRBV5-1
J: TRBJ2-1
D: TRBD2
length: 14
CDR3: ASSLARIAGGNEQF

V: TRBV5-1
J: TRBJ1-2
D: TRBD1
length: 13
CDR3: ASSLATGDGYGYT

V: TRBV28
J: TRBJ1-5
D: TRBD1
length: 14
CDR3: ASRRTGDPSNQPQH

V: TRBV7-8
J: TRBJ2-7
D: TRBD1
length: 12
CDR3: ASSYRDRFYEQY

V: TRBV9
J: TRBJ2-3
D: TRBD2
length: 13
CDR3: ASSVEGLAEDTQY

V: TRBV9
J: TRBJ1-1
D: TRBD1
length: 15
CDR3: ASSSHTTPTGFGEAF

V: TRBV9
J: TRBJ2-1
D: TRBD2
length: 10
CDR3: ASSVRGVEQF

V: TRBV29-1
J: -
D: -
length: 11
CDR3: SVDPSEGTEQY

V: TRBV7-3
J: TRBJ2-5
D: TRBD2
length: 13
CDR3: ASSLMATSEKTQY

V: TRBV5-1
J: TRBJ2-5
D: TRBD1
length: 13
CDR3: ASRRTGRPGETQY

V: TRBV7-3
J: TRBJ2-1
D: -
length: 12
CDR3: ASSLTGGTDEQF

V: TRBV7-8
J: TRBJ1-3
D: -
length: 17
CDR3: ASSLLGRQGFSSGNTIY

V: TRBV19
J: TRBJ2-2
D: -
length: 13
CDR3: ASTGWGESTGELF

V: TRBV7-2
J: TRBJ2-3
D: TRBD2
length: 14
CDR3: ASSFSGGGLGDTQY

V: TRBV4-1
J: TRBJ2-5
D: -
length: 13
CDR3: ASRPRERGQETQY

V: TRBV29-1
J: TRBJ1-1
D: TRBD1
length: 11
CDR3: SIQGTLNTEAF

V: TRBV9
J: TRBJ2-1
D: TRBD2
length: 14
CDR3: ASSVGSGGAHNEQF

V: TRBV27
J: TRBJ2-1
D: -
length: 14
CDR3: ASSFLPTAPYNEQF

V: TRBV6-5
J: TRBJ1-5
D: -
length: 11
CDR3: ASSYREHQPQH

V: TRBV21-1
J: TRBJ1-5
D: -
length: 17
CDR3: ASSKFGTGGWGVGQPQH

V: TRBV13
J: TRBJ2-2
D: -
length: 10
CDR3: ASTKNTGELF

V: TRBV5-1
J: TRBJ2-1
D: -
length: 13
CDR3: ASSLGLSSYNEQF

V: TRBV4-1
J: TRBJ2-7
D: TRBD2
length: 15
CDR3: ASSLPLGGSPPYEQY

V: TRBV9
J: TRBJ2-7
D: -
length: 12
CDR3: ASAISQTSYEQY

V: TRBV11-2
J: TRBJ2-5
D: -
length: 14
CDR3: ASSLGPTTGQETQY

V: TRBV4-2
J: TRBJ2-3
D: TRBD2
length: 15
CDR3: ASRGVGLAGGGDTQY

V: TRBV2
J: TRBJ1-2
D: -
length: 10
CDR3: ASSDYPFGYT

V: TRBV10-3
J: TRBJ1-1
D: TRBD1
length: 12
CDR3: AIARTGVSTEAF

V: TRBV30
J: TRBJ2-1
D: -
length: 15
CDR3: AWKGTTGLASYNEQF

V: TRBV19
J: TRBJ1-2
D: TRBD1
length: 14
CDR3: ASIHPDRGGNYGYT

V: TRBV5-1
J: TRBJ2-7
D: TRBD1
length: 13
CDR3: ASSFGQGVSYEQY

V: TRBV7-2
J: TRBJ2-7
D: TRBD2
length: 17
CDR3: ASSFFGSSGEARSYEQY

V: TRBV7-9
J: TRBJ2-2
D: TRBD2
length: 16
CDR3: ASSLVRRLAENTGELF

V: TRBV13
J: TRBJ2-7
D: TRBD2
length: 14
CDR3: ASSVPGTSGKYEQY

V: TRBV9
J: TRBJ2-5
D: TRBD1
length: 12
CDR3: ASSADRGQETQY

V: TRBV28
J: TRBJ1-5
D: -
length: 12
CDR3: ASSSTYSNQPQH

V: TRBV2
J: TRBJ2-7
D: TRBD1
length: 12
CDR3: ASSDPDRGYEQY